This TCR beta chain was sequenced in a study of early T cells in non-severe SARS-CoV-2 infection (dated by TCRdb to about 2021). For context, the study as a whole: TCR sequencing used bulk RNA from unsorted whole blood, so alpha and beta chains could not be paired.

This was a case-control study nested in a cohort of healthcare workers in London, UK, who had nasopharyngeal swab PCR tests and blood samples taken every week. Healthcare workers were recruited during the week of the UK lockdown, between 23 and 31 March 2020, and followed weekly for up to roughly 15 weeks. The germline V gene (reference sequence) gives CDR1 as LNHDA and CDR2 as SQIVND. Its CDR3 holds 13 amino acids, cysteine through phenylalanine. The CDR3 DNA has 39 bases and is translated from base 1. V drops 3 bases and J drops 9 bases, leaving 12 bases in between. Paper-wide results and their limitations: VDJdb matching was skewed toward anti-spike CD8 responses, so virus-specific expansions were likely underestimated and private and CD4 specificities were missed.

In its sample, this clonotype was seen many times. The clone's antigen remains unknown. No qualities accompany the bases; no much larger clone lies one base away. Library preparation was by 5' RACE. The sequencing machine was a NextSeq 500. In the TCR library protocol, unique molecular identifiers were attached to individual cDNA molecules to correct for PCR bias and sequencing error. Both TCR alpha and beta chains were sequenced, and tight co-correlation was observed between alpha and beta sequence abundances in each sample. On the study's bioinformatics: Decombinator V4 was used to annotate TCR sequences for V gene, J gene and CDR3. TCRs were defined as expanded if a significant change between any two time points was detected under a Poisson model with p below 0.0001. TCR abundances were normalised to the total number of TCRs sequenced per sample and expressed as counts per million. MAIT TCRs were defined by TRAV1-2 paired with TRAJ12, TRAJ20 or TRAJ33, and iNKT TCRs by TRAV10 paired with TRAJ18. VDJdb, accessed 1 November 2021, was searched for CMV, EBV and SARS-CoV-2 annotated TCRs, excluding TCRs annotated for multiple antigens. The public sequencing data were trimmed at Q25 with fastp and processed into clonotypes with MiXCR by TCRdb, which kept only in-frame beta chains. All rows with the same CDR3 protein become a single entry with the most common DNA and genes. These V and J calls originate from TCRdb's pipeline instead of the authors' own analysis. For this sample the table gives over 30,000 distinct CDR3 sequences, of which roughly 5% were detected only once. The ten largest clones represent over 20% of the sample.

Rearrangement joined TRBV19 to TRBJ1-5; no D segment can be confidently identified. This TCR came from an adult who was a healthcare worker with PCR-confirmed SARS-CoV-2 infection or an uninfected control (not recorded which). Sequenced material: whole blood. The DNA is TGTGCCAGTAGTATCCCCGCACTTTGGCCCCAGCATTTT. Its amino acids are CASSIPALWPQHF. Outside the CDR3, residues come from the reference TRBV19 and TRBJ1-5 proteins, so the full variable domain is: DGGITQSPKYLFRKEGQNVTLSCEQNLNHDAMYWYRQDPGQGLRLIYYSQIVNDFQKGDIAEGYSVSREKKESFPLTVTSAQKNPTAFYLCASSIPALWPQHFGDGTRLSIL.